The 13 T cell receptor beta chains listed next were all sequenced from one sample in a study of T cell responses to AZD1222 COVID-19 vaccine. Clones were sequenced by immunoSEQ multiplex PCR, and TCRdb holds only the in-frame ones, with some missing. Of under 200,000 clones listed, 85% to 95% are singletons. This material consisted of peripheral blood, taken on day 0 of AZD1222 vaccination. The source is an adult in good health.

V gene TRBV7-9 combines with J gene TRBJ2-1; 11 bases fit TRBD2. There are 15 residues in the CDR3. CDR1 is SEHNR, CDR2 FQNEAQ, per germline (reference sequence). J lost 4 bases, V lost 5 bases, and 4 bases had no gene match. The CDR3 sequence is CASSRLAGTYNEQFF. The CDR3 bases are TGTGCCAGCAGCCGACTAGCGGGGACTTACAATGAGCAGTTCTTC.

V and J are TRBV7-9 and TRBJ2-2, with 9 bases aligning to TRBD1. J gave up 6 bases and V 5 bases, and 7 bases lay outside the gene matches. Germline V gene lookup returns CDR1 SEHNR and CDR2 FQNEAQ (reference sequence). The CDR3 extends over 15 amino acids. The CDR3 bases are TGTGCCAGCAGCCCCCGGGACAGGGCCCCCGGGGAGCTGTTTTTT. It specifies CASSPRDRAPGELFF.

The rearrangement joins TRBV7-9 to TRBJ1-6; unclear D gene. V was shortened by 5 bases and J by 17 bases, with 16 bases between the two germline ends. The CDR3 is 12 amino acids. Germline V gives CDR1 SEHNR, CDR2 FQNEAQ (reference sequence). CDR3 region: CASSRGRKEIHF. In DNA form, the CDR3 reads TGTGCCAGCAGCCGAGGCCGTAAGGAGATCCACTTT.

V and J are TRBV27 and TRBJ1-2; 8 bases are shared with TRBD1. Germline V gives CDR1 MNHEY, CDR2 SMNVEV (reference sequence). The CDR3 spans 14 residues. With V trimmed by 3 bases and J by 8 bases, 8 bases remained unmatched. The CDR3 loop reads CASSFRTGLGGYTF. Written as DNA, the CDR3 is TGTGCCAGCAGTTTCAGGACAGGGCTAGGGGGCTACACCTTC.

J is TRBJ1-1 and V is TRBV20-1, with a tentative D call TRBD1 (5 bases). The CDR3 is 11 amino acids. The germline CDR1 and CDR2 sequences are DFQATT and SNEGSKA (reference sequence). Deletions cut 7 bases from V and 2 bases from J, with 8 bases between. CDR3 sequence: CSETGNTEAFF. For the CDR3, the DNA is TGCAGTGAAACAGGCAACACTGAAGCTTTCTTT.

This clone was seen a few times. The chain is built from TRBV7-8 and TRBJ1-3; D is possibly TRBD1 (5 bases). Germline V lookup: CDR1 SGHVS, CDR2 FQNEAQ. V lost 4 bases and J 2 bases, leaving 9 bases between the germline ends. The CDR3 is made up of 14 amino acids. DNA of the CDR3: TGTGCCAGCAGCTATCGGGGGGCTGGAAACACCATATATTTT. Translated: CASSYRGAGNTIYF.

The V and J genes are TRBV20-1 and TRBJ1-3; tentative D call: TRBD1 (5 bases). The CDR3 loop spans 14 amino acids. The V gene lost 3 bases and the J gene lost 3 bases, with 12 bases spanning the gap. Germline CDR1 and CDR2: DFQATT and SNEGSKA (reference sequence). The CDR3 DNA reads TGCAGTGCTAGTCTGGGAGGGGTTGGAAACACCATATATTTT. The encoded protein is CSASLGGVGNTIYF.

J is TRBJ1-1 and V is TRBV9, with 7 positions matching TRBD1. The germline gives CDR1 SGDLS, CDR2 YYNGEE. With V trimmed by 2 bases and J by 2 bases, 6 bases remained unmatched. The CDR3 is 15 residues long. CDR3 DNA: TGTGCCAGCAGCGTGAACCACAGGGGAAACACTGAAGCTTTCTTT. Its translation is CASSVNHRGNTEAFF.

The chain has TRBV27 and TRBJ2-7, with D unclear. This CDR3 comprises 10 residues. The V end was cut by 8 bases, the J end by 6 bases, with 8 bases between. The germline V gene has CDR1 MNHEY and CDR2 SMNVEV (reference sequence). The CDR3 bases are TGTGCCAGCGGCTTAGGCGAGCAGTACTTC. Translation gives CASGLGEQYF.

The V gene is TRBV12-5, the J gene TRBJ1-5; D gene ambiguous. The CDR3 extends over 12 amino acids. Deletions cut 2 bases from V and 6 bases from J, with 5 bases between. Germline V lookup: CDR1 LGHNT, CDR2 FRNRAP. Written as DNA, the CDR3 is TGTGCTAGTGGTTTGCCCGGTCAGCCCCAGCATTTT. Translation: CASGLPGQPQHF.

The chain is built from TRBV11-2 and TRBJ2-7; no definite D call. The V end was cut by 5 bases, the J end by 5 bases, with 10 bases between. The CDR3 extends over 12 amino acids. The germline CDR1 and CDR2 sequences are SGHAT and FQNNGV. CDR3 protein: CASSPGTNEQYF. CDR3 bases: TGTGCCAGCAGCCCAGGTACTAACGAGCAGTACTTC.

The chain joins TRBV7-9 to TRBJ1-2, with D perhaps TRBD1 (6 bases). The V gene's germline CDR1 is SEHNR and CDR2 FQNEAQ (reference sequence). This CDR3 is 12 amino acids long. The ends were cut back, 6 bases at V and 3 bases at J, with 8 bases in the middle. CDR3 in DNA: TGTGCCAGCAGACAGGGAGACTATGGCTACACCTTC. This encodes CASRQGDYGYTF.

The V and J genes are TRBV7-3 and TRBJ2-7; 9 nucleotides match TRBD2. Germline CDR1 and CDR2: SGHTA and FQGTGA. The CDR3 is 16 amino acids. After removal of 2 bases from V and 2 bases from J, the junction contained 7 bases not matched to a gene. Here the CDR3 DNA reads TGTGCCAGCAGCTTAGAAGAGAGCGGGAGGACCTACGAGCAGTACTTC. Amino acids: CASSLEESGRTYEQYF.